These 22 T cell receptor beta chains share one sample of origin, sequenced in a study of T cell responses to AZD1222 COVID-19 vaccine. Sequencing used immunoSEQ multiplex PCR; TCRdb keeps in-frame clones, though not all of them. The sample includes some 120,000 clones, more than 85% of them seen just once. Sequencing was performed on peripheral blood, taken on day 0 of MenACWY control vaccination. The receptors here all came from an adult in good health.

The CDR3 is CASSIYGSEYNEQFF. The CDR3 nucleotides are TGTGCCAGTAGTATATACGGGAGTGAGTACAATGAGCAGTTCTTC. V and J are TRBV19 and TRBJ2-1; possible D gene TRBD2, 6 bases. This CDR3 has 15 amino acids. The V gene lost 2 bases and the J gene lost 4 bases, with 12 bases spanning the gap. Germline CDR1 reads LNHDA; CDR2 reads SQIVND (reference sequence).

V and J are TRBV7-9 and TRBJ2-3, with a weak D call TRBD1 (6 bases). Germline V gives CDR1 SEHNR, CDR2 FQNEAQ (reference sequence). V lost 5 bases and J 0 bases, leaving 12 bases between the germline ends. There are 15 residues in the CDR3. The CDR3 region has the DNA TGTGCCAGCAGCATTAGCCAGGGGAGCACAGATACGCAGTATTTT. Protein: CASSISQGSTDTQYF.

CDR3 in amino acids: CASSPQWRAEQYF. In nucleotides, the CDR3 is TGCGCCAGCAGCCCCCAATGGAGGGCAGAGCAGTACTTC. The rearrangement joins TRBV5-1 to TRBJ2-7; the D gene is possibly TRBD2 (6 bases). The CDR3 has 13 residues. The V gene's germline CDR1 is SGHRS and CDR2 YFSETQ. Between the trimmed V and J ends, which lost 4 bases and 7 bases, there was a span of 15 bases.

CDR3 amino acids: CASSFSDGFGGEQYF. The CDR3 DNA reads as TGTGCCAGCAGTTTCTCCGACGGTTTCGGAGGCGAGCAGTACTTC. The chain uses TRBV27 and TRBJ2-7, with a tentative D call TRBD2 (5 bases). V was cut by 3 bases and J by 6 bases, with 18 bases left in between. Germline V CDR1 and CDR2: MNHEY, SMNVEV (reference sequence). The CDR3 has 15 residues.

The chain employs TRBV7-2 and TRBJ2-1; 8 bases fit TRBD2. The CDR3 totals 16 residues. V lost 1 base, J lost 9 bases, and 11 bases stayed unmatched. Per the germline V gene, CDR1 is SGHTA and CDR2 is FQGNSA. Written as DNA, the CDR3 is TGTGCCAGCAGCTTAGTGGCTAGCGGGCGCCGGGGTGAGCAGTTCTTC. Its translation: CASSLVASGRRGEQFF.

The rearrangement joins TRBV27 to TRBJ1-4; the D gene is possibly TRBD1 (6 bases). Trimming removed 6 bases at V and 5 bases at J, with 13 bases between. The germline gives CDR1 MNHEY, CDR2 SMNVEV (reference sequence). The CDR3 has 14 amino acids. The CDR3 loop is CASRKIGGNEKLFF. Here the CDR3 DNA reads TGTGCCAGCAGGAAAATCGGGGGCAATGAAAAACTGTTTTTT.

V and J are TRBV2 and TRBJ1-1; TRBD1 might be the D (6 bases). This CDR3 is built from 14 residues. Trimming took off 9 bases at V and 0 bases at J, with 14 bases between the two ends. Germline V gene sequence: CDR1 SNHLY, CDR2 FYNNEI. As DNA, the CDR3 is TGTGCCAGTAGACAGGACCTGATGAACACTGAAGCTTTCTTT. It codes for CASRQDLMNTEAFF.

The V call is TRBV19, the J call TRBJ2-2; perhaps TRBD2 as D (5 bases). The V gene's germline CDR1 is LNHDA and CDR2 SQIVND (reference sequence). The CDR3 consists of 12 residues. V was cut by 4 bases and J by 6 bases, with 6 bases left in between. CDR3: CASSTSPGELFF. The CDR3 coding sequence is TGTGCCAGTAGTACTAGCCCCGGGGAGCTGTTTTTT.

The chain recombines TRBV2 with TRBJ2-3; TRBD2 aligns across 7 bases. V shed 7 bases, J shed 4 bases, and the junction held 5 bases outside the gene matches. CDR1 and CDR2 from the germline V gene are SNHLY and FYNNEI. CDR3 length equals 13 residues. For the CDR3, the DNA is TGTGCCAGCAAGGCGGGAGTCGCAGATACGCAGTATTTT. Its protein is CASKAGVADTQYF.

The chain employs TRBV11-2 and TRBJ2-7; possible D gene TRBD2, 6 bases. The germline CDR1 and CDR2 sequences are SGHAT and FQNNGV. The CDR3 has 16 amino acids. V was shortened by 3 bases and J by 3 bases, with 18 bases between the two germline ends. The chain's CDR3 is CASSLRQTGLGYEQYF. The CDR3 DNA follows: TGTGCCAGCAGCTTGCGACAGACGGGACTCGGCTACGAGCAGTACTTC.

V gene TRBV19 combines with J gene TRBJ2-1; 11 bases are shared with TRBD2. The CDR3 has 18 amino acids. Germline CDR1 and CDR2: LNHDA and SQIVND (reference sequence). J was trimmed by 3 bases and V by 3 bases; bases with no gene match: 10. The CDR3 loop is CASSIRLAGGQNYNEQFF. The CDR3, as DNA: TGTGCCAGTAGTATTCGGCTAGCGGGAGGTCAGAACTACAATGAGCAGTTCTTC. The complete variable domain, with remaining parts taken from reference TRBV19 and TRBJ2-1, reads DGGITQSPKYLFRKEGQNVTLSCEQNLNHDAMYWYRQDPGQGLRLIYYSQIVNDFQKGDIAEGYSVSREKKESFPLTVTSAQKNPTAFYLCASSIRLAGGQNYNEQFFGPGTRLTVL.

The V gene is TRBV24-1, the J gene TRBJ1-2; tentative D call: TRBD1 (6 bases). The germline gives CDR1 KGHDR, CDR2 SFDVKD. This CDR3 comprises 15 residues. The germline V and J ends were trimmed by 1 base and 5 bases, with 13 bases remaining between them. The chain's CDR3 is CATSDFEGGNYGYTF. The DNA of the CDR3 is TGTGCCACCAGTGATTTTGAAGGGGGTAATTATGGCTACACCTTC.

The CDR3 protein is CASSPHRGSTDTQYF. DNA for the CDR3: TGCGCCAGCAGCCCTCATCGGGGTAGCACAGATACGCAGTATTTT. The rearrangement uses TRBV5-1 and TRBJ2-3, with D perhaps matching TRBD2 (5 bases). V was shortened by 4 bases and J by 0 bases, with 12 bases between the two germline ends. Germline loops: CDR1 SGHRS, CDR2 YFSETQ. This CDR3 comprises 15 residues.

This chain links TRBV20-1 with TRBJ2-6; 10 nucleotides match TRBD1. Germline CDR1 reads DFQATT; CDR2 reads SNEGSKA (reference sequence). Germline trimming cut 4 bases from V and 12 bases from J; bases unmatched to any gene: 9. The CDR3 totals 14 residues. Here the CDR3 DNA reads TGCAGTGCTATTGACAGGGGGCGGTCGGTCGTCCTGACTTTC. This codes for CSAIDRGRSVVLTF.

The chain is built from TRBV6-1 and TRBJ1-6; maybe TRBD1 (6 bases). Trimming took off 2 bases at V and 7 bases at J, with 12 bases between the two ends. Per the germline V gene, CDR1 is MNHNS and CDR2 is SASEGT. This CDR3 spans 15 amino acids. CDR3 sequence reads: CASSELGQTNSPLHF. The CDR3 DNA reads as TGTGCCAGCAGTGAACTTGGACAGACAAATTCACCCCTCCACTTT.

The table lists this clone with a count of one. The chain recombines TRBV27 with TRBJ1-1; 10 nucleotides match TRBD1. Germline CDR1 MNHEY, CDR2 SMNVEV (reference sequence). J lost 2 bases, V lost 6 bases, and 3 bases had no gene match. The CDR3 sequence is 14 residues long. CDR3 residues: CASRWTGGNTEAFF. The DNA for the CDR3 is TGTGCCAGCAGGTGGACAGGGGGTAACACTGAAGCTTTCTTT.

The chain couples TRBV6-5 to TRBJ2-1; D tentatively fits TRBD1 or TRBD2 (5 bases each). The CDR3 is 15 residues long. Germline V gene lookup returns CDR1 MNHEY and CDR2 SVGAGI. Trimming removed 10 bases at V and 3 bases at J, with 19 bases between. CDR3 loop: CATTAGTTGYNEQFF. The DNA of the CDR3 is TGTGCCACCACAGCCGGGACCACGGGCTACAATGAGCAGTTCTTC.

CDR3 sequence: CASSSGTSGIKNEQFF. CDR3 sequence (DNA): TGCGCCAGCAGCTCCGGGACTAGCGGGATTAAGAATGAGCAGTTCTTC. J is TRBJ2-1 and V is TRBV5-1; 13 bases are shared with TRBD2. Germline values: CDR1 SGHRS, CDR2 YFSETQ. V shed 3 bases and J 7 bases; nucleotides not matched to a gene: 7. This CDR3 is 16 amino acids long.

CDR3 sequence reads: CASSMGRGPVEAFF. CDR3 sequence (DNA): TGTGCCAGTAGTATGGGCAGGGGGCCGGTTGAAGCTTTCTTT. J is TRBJ1-1 and V is TRBV19, with 8 bases lining up with TRBD1. The germline CDR1 and CDR2 sequences are LNHDA and SQIVND (reference sequence). J lost 7 bases, V lost 3 bases, and 7 bases had no gene match. CDR3 length: 14 amino acids.

This rearrangement joins TRBV6-4 to TRBJ2-1, with 9 positions matching TRBD1. The J segment lost 8 bases and the V segment lost 5 bases, leaving 13 bases of the junction unmatched. CDR3 length: 16 amino acids. Looked up from germline, CDR1 is MRHNA and CDR2 is SNTAGT. The CDR3 spells CASSLEAGQGGDEQFF. The CDR3 nucleotides read TGTGCCAGCAGTCTTGAAGCGGGACAGGGCGGAGATGAGCAGTTCTTC.

This chain joins TRBV30 and TRBJ1-1; D not resolved. CDR1 and CDR2 (germline): GTSNPN, SVGIG (reference sequence). The CDR3 length is 11 residues. Trimming shortened V by 4 bases and J by 5 bases, and 8 bases separated the two germline ends. CDR3 DNA: TGTGCCTGGACCGAGGCGACTGAAGCTTTCTTT. Amino acids: CAWTEATEAFF.

This clone was counted once. V and J are TRBV20-1 and TRBJ2-2; TRBD2 matches 10 bases. This CDR3 is built from 18 residues. With 3 bases clipped from V and 2 bases from J, the junction kept 12 bases outside the gene matches. Germline V lookup: CDR1 DFQATT, CDR2 SNEGSKA (reference sequence). This CDR3 reads CSASQGPGLALNTGELFF. In DNA form, the CDR3 reads TGCAGTGCTAGTCAGGGGCCGGGACTAGCGCTCAACACCGGGGAGCTGTTTTTT.